This passage covers 12 T cell receptor beta chains from one sample sequenced in a study of T cells in Graves' hyperthyroidism and ophthalmopathy. The CDR3 regions of TCR beta were amplified from RNA transcripts. During a first-round RT-PCR of the TCR CDR3, the HTBI primer set was used. MiXCR, run by TCRdb on the multiplex PCR reads, gives a single entry per CDR3 protein. Among roughly 530,000 distinct CDR3 sequences listed, under 20% were seen once. Sequencing was done on a sample of blood. The receptors here all came from a woman between 18 and 30 years old with Graves' ophthalmopathy.

This clonotype appeared a few times. As DNA, the CDR3 is TGCGCCAGCAGCCATCTCCAGCTCAGCAATGAGCAGTTCTTC. This sequence encodes CASSHLQLSNEQFF. The chain carries TRBV4-1 and TRBJ2-1; D unresolved. This CDR3 is built from 14 residues. The germline V and J ends were trimmed by 3 bases and 6 bases, with 12 bases remaining between them. Germline V gene sequence: CDR1 MGHRA, CDR2 YSYEKL.

The chain employs TRBV29-1 and TRBJ1-2, with 10 bases that match TRBD1. The germline CDR1 and CDR2 sequences are SQVTM and ANQGSEA. The V gene end was trimmed by 3 bases and the J gene end by 6 bases; junction bases not matched to a gene: 7. The CDR3 consists of 14 residues. Here the CDR3 reads CSVDLGQGVNGYTF. The CDR3 DNA sequence: TGCAGCGTTGATCTAGGACAGGGGGTGAATGGCTACACCTTC.

This clonotype was observed at least ten times. The gene calls are TRBV28 and TRBJ1-5; 11 bases map to TRBD1. The CDR3 contains 17 residues. Germline V gene lookup returns CDR1 MDHEN and CDR2 SYDVKM. J gave up 6 bases and V 5 bases, and 12 bases lay outside the gene matches. CDR3 DNA sequence: TGTGCCAGCAGTCCCTCGCGGGCGGGACAGGGGGGTCAGCCCCAGCATTTT. Translated: CASSPSRAGQGGQPQHF.

This sequence joins TRBV6-5 and TRBJ1-2; 9 bases match TRBD1. This CDR3 contains 16 residues. Per germline, CDR1 MNHEY and CDR2 SVGAGI. V was pared by 4 bases and J by 3 bases, with 9 bases of the junction left unmatched. The CDR3 bases are TGTGCCAGCAGTTCCTTACAGGGGGCCAAAGACTATGGCTACACCTTC. It codes for CASSSLQGAKDYGYTF.

The chain recombines TRBV7-3 with TRBJ2-7, with 12 bases that match TRBD2. Trimming took 5 bases from V and 6 from J; bases not matched to a gene: 14. Germline CDR1 is SGHTA and CDR2 is FQGTGA. The CDR3 is 17 residues long. In DNA, the CDR3 is TGTGCCAGCAGCCCGCCCCGGTTAGGGACTAGCGGGCCCGAGCAGTACTTC. Protein sequence: CASSPPRLGTSGPEQYF.

This clonotype was counted many times. This rearrangement joins TRBV24-1 to TRBJ1-1; possibly TRBD1 for D (5 bases). Germline assignment: CDR1 KGHDR and CDR2 SFDVKD. The V and J ends lost 6 bases and 5 bases respectively, with 12 bases between them. The CDR3 totals 13 residues. In DNA, the CDR3 is TGTGCCACCAGTAGCGGGGGACTTACTGAAGCTTTCTTT. Translation gives CATSSGGLTEAFF.

This rearrangement joins TRBV19 to TRBJ2-5, with D perhaps TRBD1 (5 bases). CDR1 is LNHDA and CDR2 is SQIVND in the germline V gene (reference sequence). Trimming took off 1 base at V and 5 bases at J, with 14 bases between the two ends. CDR3 length: 15 amino acids. This CDR3 is CASSIVAVPGETQYF. The CDR3 region has the DNA TGTGCCAGTAGTATAGTGGCGGTCCCAGGGGAGACCCAGTACTTC.

This rearrangement joins TRBV10-3 to TRBJ1-2, with 7 bases identical to TRBD1. The CDR3 length is 16 residues. Looked up from germline, CDR1 is ENHRY and CDR2 is SYGVKD. V gave up 10 bases and J gave up 4 bases; unmatched junction bases: 18. The CDR3, as DNA: TGTGCCACCCTATCATTGGGACAGAGGTGGTTCTATGGCTACACCTTC. Translated: CATLSLGQRWFYGYTF.

This clonotype showed up just a few times. The chain links TRBV6-1 to TRBJ2-3; 10 nucleotides agree with TRBD2. The CDR3 has 16 residues. Germline assignment: CDR1 MNHNS and CDR2 SASEGT. With V trimmed by 5 bases and J by 3 bases, 8 bases remained unmatched. The CDR3 here is CASSRASGSKTDTQYF. In DNA, the CDR3 is TGTGCCAGCAGTAGGGCTAGCGGGAGCAAGACAGATACGCAGTATTTT.

This clonotype was counted many times. The rearrangement joins TRBV27 to TRBJ1-2, with TRBD1 matching over 10 bases. This CDR3 contains 15 residues. The J segment lost 4 bases and the V segment lost 2 bases, leaving 4 bases of the junction unmatched. Per germline, CDR1 MNHEY and CDR2 SMNVEV (reference sequence). The chain's CDR3 is CASSLIGQGGYGYTF. CDR3 bases: TGTGCCAGCAGTTTAATTGGACAGGGGGGCTATGGCTACACCTTC.

V is TRBV16 and J is TRBJ1-2; possibly TRBD1 for D (5 bases). CDR3 size: 17 residues. V was cut by 0 bases and J by 3 bases, with 17 bases left in between. Germline loops: CDR1 KGHSY, CDR2 FQNENV. The chain's CDR3 is CASSQSDLGREDYGYTF. CDR3 coding DNA: TGTGCCAGCAGCCAATCAGACCTGGGCAGGGAGGACTATGGCTACACCTTC.

This clonotype was seen only a few times. This rearrangement joins TRBV29-1 to TRBJ1-1; D is undetermined. The CDR3 totals 12 residues. CDR1 and CDR2 (germline): SQVTM, ANQGSEA. Between the trimmed V and J ends, which lost 5 bases and 1 base, there was a span of 8 bases. CDR3 protein: CSVRGSNTEAFF. DNA for the CDR3: TGCAGCGTTCGAGGGTCGAACACTGAAGCTTTCTTT.